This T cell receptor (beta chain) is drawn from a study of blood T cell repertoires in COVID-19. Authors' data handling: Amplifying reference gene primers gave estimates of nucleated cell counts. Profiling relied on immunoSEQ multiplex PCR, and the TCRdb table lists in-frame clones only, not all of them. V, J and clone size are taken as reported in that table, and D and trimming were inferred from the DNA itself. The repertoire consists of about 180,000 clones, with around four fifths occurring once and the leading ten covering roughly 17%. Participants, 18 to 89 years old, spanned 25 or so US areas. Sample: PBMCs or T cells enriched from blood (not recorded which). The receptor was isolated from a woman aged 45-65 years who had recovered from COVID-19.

CDR3 sequence: CASSSKRGYEQYF. CDR3 nucleotides: TGTGCCAGCAGCTCAAAAAGGGGGTACGAGCAGTACTTC. The genes are TRBV6-2 or TRBV6-3 and TRBJ2-7; possible D gene TRBD1, 6 bases. Germline loops: CDR1 MNHEY, CDR2 SVGEGT. V was clipped by 6 bases and J by 4 bases, with 13 bases between them. The CDR3 runs 13 residues.